This T cell receptor beta chain was found in a study of OX40 agonist ivuxolimab in advanced cancers. Clones were read by immunoSEQ multiplex PCR, and TCRdb kept only the in-frame ones, dropping some. Seen here are approximately 64,000 clones, 83% observed once, and the top ten hold approximately 0.64%. This clonotype originated in an adult with an advanced solid tumor such as melanoma, head and neck, liver or kidney cancer. The sequences come from CD4+ or CD8+ T cells sorted from blood, collected in a trial of the OX40 agonist ivuxolimab.

As DNA, the CDR3 is TGTGCCAGACCCGGGGCGGCCTTTAATTCACCCCTCCACTTT. Encoded protein: CARPGAAFNSPLHF. This chain connects TRBV19 to TRBJ1-6; D is possibly TRBD1 (5 bases). The CDR3 extends over 14 amino acids. Deletions cut 9 bases from V and 6 bases from J, with 15 bases between. Per germline, CDR1 LNHDA and CDR2 SQIVND (reference sequence).